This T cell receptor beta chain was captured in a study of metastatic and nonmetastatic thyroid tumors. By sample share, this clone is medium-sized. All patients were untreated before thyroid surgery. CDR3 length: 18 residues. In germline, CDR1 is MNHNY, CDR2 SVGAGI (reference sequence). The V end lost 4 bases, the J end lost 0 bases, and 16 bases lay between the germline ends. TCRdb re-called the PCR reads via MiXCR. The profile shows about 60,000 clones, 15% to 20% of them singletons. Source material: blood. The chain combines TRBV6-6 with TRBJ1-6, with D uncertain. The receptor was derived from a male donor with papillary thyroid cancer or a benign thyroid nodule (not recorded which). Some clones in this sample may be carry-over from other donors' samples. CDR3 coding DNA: TGTGCCAGCAGTTCCGGGATTACAGAGAGCTCCTATAATTCACCCCTCCACTTT. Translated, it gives CASSSGITESSYNSPLHF.